These T cell receptor beta chains were read from a single sample in a study of cytomegalovirus exposure and HLA in healthy donors. Clones were sequenced by immunoSEQ multiplex PCR, and TCRdb holds only the in-frame ones, with some missing. The repertoire includes 45,000 to 65,000 clones, 82% of them detected once, and approximately 2.8% sits in the top ten. Sequencing used PBMCs. Receptor source: a woman under 30 in good health and CMV-seronegative. Both conserved end residues are part of each CDR3. Each record gives: CDR3 protein, CDR3 DNA, V gene, D gene, clone size, J gene. A D gene is named only where the DNA matches it firmly. Only some rows state a clone size, as once, few, many or a class for expanded clones.

CDR3: CASRPSGRSSYNEQFF
DNA: TGTGCCAGCAGACCTAGCGGGAGGAGCTCCTACAATGAGCAGTTCTTC
V: TRBV2
D: TRBD2
size: .
J: TRBJ2-1

CDR3: CASSSPGQKETQYF
DNA: TGTGCCAGCAGTTCCCCGGGACAGAAAGAGACCCAGTACTTC
V: TRBV27
D: TRBD1
size: .
J: TRBJ2-5

CDR3: CASSTRQGGTDTQYF
DNA: TGTGCCAGCAGCACCCGACAGGGCGGCACAGATACGCAGTATTTT
V: TRBV21-1
D: .
size: .
J: TRBJ2-3

CDR3: CASSLDPSGSSYEQYF
DNA: TGCGCCAGCAGCTTGGATCCTAGCGGGAGCTCCTACGAGCAGTACTTC
V: TRBV5-1
D: TRBD2
size: .
J: TRBJ2-7

CDR3: CASSVVVGALTDTQYF
DNA: TGTGCCAGCAGCGTAGTCGTGGGAGCGCTCACAGATACGCAGTATTTT
V: TRBV9
D: .
size: .
J: TRBJ2-3

CDR3: CASSHLAHRAGSTDTQYF
DNA: TGCGCCAGCAGCCACCTCGCCCACCGGGCGGGATCCACAGATACGCAGTATTTT
V: TRBV4-1
D: .
size: .
J: TRBJ2-3

CDR3: CAISGLASGYNEQFF
DNA: TGTGCCATCAGTGGACTAGCGTCGGGATACAATGAGCAGTTCTTC
V: TRBV10-3
D: TRBD2
size: few
J: TRBJ2-1

CDR3: CASSWAGYNSPLHF
DNA: TGTGCCAGCAGTTGGGCAGGGTATAATTCACCCCTCCACTTT
V: TRBV28
D: .
size: .
J: TRBJ1-6

CDR3: CASTPTTRESREQYF
DNA: TGTGCCAGTACCCCTACCACCCGCGAATCGAGAGAGCAGTACTTC
V: TRBV19
D: .
size: .
J: TRBJ2-7

CDR3: CASSVGSGSYEQYF
DNA: TGTGCCAGCAGCGTAGGATCCGGTTCCTACGAGCAGTACTTC
V: TRBV9
D: .
size: .
J: TRBJ2-7

CDR3: CASSQREGRYNEQFF
DNA: TGTGCCAGCAGCCAGAGGGAAGGAAGGTACAATGAGCAGTTCTTC
V: TRBV14
D: .
size: .
J: TRBJ2-1

CDR3: CASSQSAGRAYEQYF
DNA: TGTGCCAGCAGCCAATCGGCTGGCAGGGCCTACGAGCAGTACTTC
V: TRBV16
D: .
size: .
J: TRBJ2-7

CDR3: CASSQERDRGGYQPQHF
DNA: TGCGCCAGCAGCCAAGAAAGGGACAGAGGAGGGTATCAGCCCCAGCATTTT
V: TRBV4-1
D: TRBD1
size: few
J: TRBJ1-5